The 4 T cell receptor beta chains below all came from one sample that was sequenced in a study of OX40 agonist ivuxolimab in advanced cancers. Sequencing used immunoSEQ multiplex PCR; TCRdb keeps in-frame clones, though not all of them. Among just under 65,000 clones listed, roughly 89% were seen once. The input for sequencing was CD4+ or CD8+ T cells sorted from blood, taken in a trial of the OX40 agonist ivuxolimab. The receptors come from an adult with an advanced solid tumor such as melanoma, head and neck, liver or kidney cancer.

Remarks on this clone: At one end the junction does not follow the germline gene, possibly because of a read error. V is TRBV28 and J is TRBJ1-2, with D unclear. Germline V CDR1 and CDR2: MDHEN, SYDVKM. CDR3 size: 12 residues. Here the CDR3 DNA reads TGTGCCAGCAGCCCACCTATCCAGTCTTCTGCCTTC. Encoded protein: CASSPPIQSSAF.

The chain links TRBV11-2 to TRBJ2-5; D ambiguous. The CDR3 runs 15 residues. V shed 1 base and J shed 1 base, with 10 bases lying between them. Germline-derived CDR1 and CDR2 are SGHAT and FQNNGV. The CDR3 bases are TGTGCCAGCAGCTTAGGGTCGATGGTCCAAGAGACCCAGTACTTC. Protein sequence: CASSLGSMVQETQYF.

The genes are TRBV28 and TRBJ1-4, with D unclear. The CDR3 sequence is 15 residues long. Germline V gives CDR1 MDHEN, CDR2 SYDVKM. Trimming took 0 bases from V and 1 from J, leaving 6 bases between them. In DNA, the CDR3 is TGTGCCAGCAGTTTATGGAAGGGAACTAATGAAAAACTGTTTTTT. This translates into CASSLWKGTNEKLFF. Full variable domain (remainder filled in from reference TRBV28 and TRBJ1-4): DVKVTQSSRYLVKRTGEKVFLECVQDMDHENMFWYRQDPGLGLRLIYFSYDVKMKEKGDIPEGYSVSREKKERFSLILESASTNQTSMYLCASSLWKGTNEKLFFGSGTQLSVL.

The rearrangement uses TRBV27 and TRBJ1-1; 10 nucleotides align to TRBD1. The CDR3 extends over 16 amino acids. The germline V gene encodes CDR1 MNHEY and CDR2 SMNVEV (reference sequence). After removal of 5 bases from V and 2 bases from J, the junction contained 8 bases not matched to a gene. CDR3 region: CASSQEGQGHNTEAFF. As DNA, the CDR3 is TGTGCCAGCAGTCAAGAGGGACAGGGGCACAACACTGAAGCTTTCTTT.